The T cell receptor (beta chain) under discussion was sequenced for a study of blood T cell repertoires in COVID-19. Whole-study context: Donors in the United States, Italy and Spain gave samples during acute or convalescent COVID-19. Sources were T cells, B-cell-depleted T cells, or PBMCs; the material itself was cDNA or gDNA.

V lost 2 bases, J lost 2 bases, and 7 bases lay in between. The CDR3 has 13 amino acids. Germline loops: CDR1 LNHDA, CDR2 SQIVND (reference sequence). This clone was found once. As handled by the study authors: How many nucleated cells were present was estimated from reference gene primer amplification. Assay: immunoSEQ multiplex PCR; the TCRdb copy retains only in-frame clones and omits some. V, J and clone size are those of that table, while D and trimming were read from the DNA. The table has about 300,000 clones, roughly 87% seen once. This clonotype originated in a man aged 18-30 years with active or convalescent COVID-19. The material sequenced was peripheral blood. The V and J genes are TRBV19 and TRBJ2-7; possible D gene TRBD2, 5 bases. CDR3: CASSIPGTYEQYF. Here the CDR3 DNA reads TGTGCCAGTAGTATACCGGGGACCTACGAGCAGTACTTC.